The T cell receptor beta chain described here comes from a study of T-cell memory formation after mild COVID-19. Regarding the study as a whole: A subset of responding clones appeared in pre-infection memory, suggesting cross-reactive memory joined. Contracting clones from day 15 to 85 had balanced CD4/CD8; later expanders favoured CD4+. Mainly CM and EM harbored the contracting CD4+ clones; mainly EMRA harbored the CD8+ ones.

Employing constant-segment primers, 5'RACE generated TCR alpha and TCR beta cDNA libraries bearing sample barcodes and UMIs. TCRdb reanalysed the 5' RACE reads using MiXCR and keeps one entry per CDR3 protein. The repertoire holds roughly 250,000 distinct CDR3 sequences, with approximately 16% as singletons. Trimming took off 5 bases at V and 2 bases at J, with 15 bases between the two ends. CDR1 and CDR2 (germline): SGDLS, YYNGEE. The CDR3 spans 15 residues. Concerning this clonotype itself: Its antigen remains unknown.

The clonotype comes from a young man who had mild COVID-19 (a few samples of this study predate the infection). Cell type and time point are not known. Sequenced input: PBMCs or a T cell subset sorted from them (not recorded which). The chain joins TRBV9 to TRBJ2-3; weak D call: TRBD2 (5 bases). The CDR3 nucleotides are TGTGCCAGCAGTCCATCGACTACCGACACAGATACGCAGTATTTT. Protein: CASSPSTTDTDTQYF. The full variable domain, completed using reference TRBV9 and TRBJ2-3, is DSGVTQTPKHLITATGQRVTLRCSPRSGDLSVYWYQQSLDQGLQFLIQYYNGEERAKGNILERFSAQQFPDLHSELNLSSLELGDSALYFCASSPSTTDTDTQYFGPGTRLTVL.